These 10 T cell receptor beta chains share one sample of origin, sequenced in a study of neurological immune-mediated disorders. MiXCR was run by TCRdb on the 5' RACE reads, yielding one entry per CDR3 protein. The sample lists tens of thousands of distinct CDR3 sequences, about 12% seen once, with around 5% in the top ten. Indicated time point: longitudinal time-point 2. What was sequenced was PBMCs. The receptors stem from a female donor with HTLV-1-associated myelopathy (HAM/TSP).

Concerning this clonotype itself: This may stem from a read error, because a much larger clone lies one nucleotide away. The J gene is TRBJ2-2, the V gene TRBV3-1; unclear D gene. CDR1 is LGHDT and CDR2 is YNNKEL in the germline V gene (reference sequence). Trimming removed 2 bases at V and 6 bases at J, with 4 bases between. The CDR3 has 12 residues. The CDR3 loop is CASSQYSGELFF. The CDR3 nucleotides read TGTGCCAGCAGCCAATACTCCGGGGAGCTGTTTTTT.

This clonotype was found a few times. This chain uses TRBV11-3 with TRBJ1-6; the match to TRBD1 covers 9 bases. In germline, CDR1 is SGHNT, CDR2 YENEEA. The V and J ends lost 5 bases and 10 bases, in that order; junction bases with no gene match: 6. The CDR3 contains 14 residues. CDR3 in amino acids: CASSHTGGRSPLHF. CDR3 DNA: TGTGCCAGCAGCCACACAGGGGGCAGGTCACCCCTCCACTTT.

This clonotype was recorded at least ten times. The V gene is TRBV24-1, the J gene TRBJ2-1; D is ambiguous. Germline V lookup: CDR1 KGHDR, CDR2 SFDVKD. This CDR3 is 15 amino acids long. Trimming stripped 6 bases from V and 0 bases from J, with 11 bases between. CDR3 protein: CATSILRSSYNEQFF. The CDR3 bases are TGTGCCACCAGTATCCTCCGCAGCTCCTACAATGAGCAGTTCTTC.

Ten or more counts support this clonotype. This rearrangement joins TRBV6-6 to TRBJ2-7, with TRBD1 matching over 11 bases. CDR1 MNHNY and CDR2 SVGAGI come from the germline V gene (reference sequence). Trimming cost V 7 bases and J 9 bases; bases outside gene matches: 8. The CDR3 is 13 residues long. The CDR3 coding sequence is TGTGCCAGCATCGGACAGGGGGCAGATGGGCAGTACTTC. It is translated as CASIGQGADGQYF.

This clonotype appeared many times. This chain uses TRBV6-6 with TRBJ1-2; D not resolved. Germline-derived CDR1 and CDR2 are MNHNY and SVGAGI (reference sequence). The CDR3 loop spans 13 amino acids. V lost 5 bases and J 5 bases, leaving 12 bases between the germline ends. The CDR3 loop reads CASSRAAIYGYTF. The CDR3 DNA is TGTGCCAGCAGTAGGGCAGCTATTTATGGCTACACCTTC.

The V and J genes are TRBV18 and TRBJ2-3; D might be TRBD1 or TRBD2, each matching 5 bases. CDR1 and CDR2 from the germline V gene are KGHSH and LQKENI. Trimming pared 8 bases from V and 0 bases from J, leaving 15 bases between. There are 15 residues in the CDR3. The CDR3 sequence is CASQRVGASTDTQYF. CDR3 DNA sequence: TGTGCCAGCCAGAGGGTTGGGGCCAGCACAGATACGCAGTATTTT. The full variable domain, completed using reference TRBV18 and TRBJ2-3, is NAGVMQNPRHLVRRRGQEARLRCSPMKGHSHVYWYRQLPEEGLKFMVYLQKENIIDESGMPKERFSAEFPKEGPSILRIQQVVRGDSAAYFCASQRVGASTDTQYFGPGTRLTVL.

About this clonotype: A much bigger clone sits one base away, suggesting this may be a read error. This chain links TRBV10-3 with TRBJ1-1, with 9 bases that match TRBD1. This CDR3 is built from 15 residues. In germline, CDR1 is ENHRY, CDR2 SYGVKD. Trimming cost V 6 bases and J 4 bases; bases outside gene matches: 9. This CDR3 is CAISRGMGQGTEAFF. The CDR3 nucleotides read TGTGCCATCAGCCGAGGTATGGGACAGGGCACTGAAGCTTTCTTT.

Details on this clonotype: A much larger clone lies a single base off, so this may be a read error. The CDR3 DNA sequence: TGTGCCAGCAGTAGCTCAGGGGGCATAAACATTCAGTACTTC. Amino acid sequence: CASSSSGGINIQYF. V gene TRBV6-5 combines with J gene TRBJ2-4; 8 positions agree with TRBD1. The CDR3 is made up of 14 amino acids. In germline, CDR1 is MNHEY, CDR2 SVGAGI. The V gene end was trimmed by 5 bases and the J gene end by 6 bases; junction bases not matched to a gene: 6.

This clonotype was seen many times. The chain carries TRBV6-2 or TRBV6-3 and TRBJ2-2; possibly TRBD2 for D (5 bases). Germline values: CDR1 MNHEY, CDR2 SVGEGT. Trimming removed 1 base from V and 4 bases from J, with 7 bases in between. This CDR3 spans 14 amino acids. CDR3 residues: CASSYFSGTGELFF. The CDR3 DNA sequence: TGTGCCAGCAGTTACTTCAGCGGCACCGGGGAGCTGTTTTTT.

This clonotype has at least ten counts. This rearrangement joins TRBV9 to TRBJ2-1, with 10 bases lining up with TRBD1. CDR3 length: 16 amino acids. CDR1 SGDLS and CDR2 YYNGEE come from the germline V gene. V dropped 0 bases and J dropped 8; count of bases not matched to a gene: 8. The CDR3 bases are TGTGCCAGCAGCGTAGAGGGACAGGGGATAGGTGATGAGCAGTTCTTC. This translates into CASSVEGQGIGDEQFF.